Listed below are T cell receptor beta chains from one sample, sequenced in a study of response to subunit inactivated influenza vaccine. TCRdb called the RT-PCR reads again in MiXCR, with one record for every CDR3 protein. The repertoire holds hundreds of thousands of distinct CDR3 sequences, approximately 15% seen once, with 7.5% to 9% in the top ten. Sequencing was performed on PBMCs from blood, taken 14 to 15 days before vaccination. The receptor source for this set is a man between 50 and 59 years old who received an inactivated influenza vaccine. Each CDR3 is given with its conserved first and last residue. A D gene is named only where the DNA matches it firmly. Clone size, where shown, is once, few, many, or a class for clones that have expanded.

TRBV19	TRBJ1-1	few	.	TGTGCCAGTAGTAACCCCGGAGGGACGAACACTGAAGCTTTCTTT	CASSNPGGTNTEAFF
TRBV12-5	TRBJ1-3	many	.	TGTGCTAGTGCCTCGGGGGCGGCTGGAAACACCATATATTTT	CASASGAAGNTIYF
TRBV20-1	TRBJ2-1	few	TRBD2	TGCAGTGCTAGTGATGCGGGAGGGTACTACAATGAGCAGTTCTTC	CSASDAGGYYNEQFF
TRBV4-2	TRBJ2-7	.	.	TGTGCCAGCAGCCAAGATCGGGGCGAGCAGTACTTC	CASSQDRGEQYF
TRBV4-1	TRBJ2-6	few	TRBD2	TGCGCCAGCAGCCAAGATTTCAAGCGGGGGGCGTTCGGGGCCAACGTCCTGACTTTC	CASSQDFKRGAFGANVLTF
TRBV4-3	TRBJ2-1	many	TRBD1	TGCGCCAGCAGCCAAGAGGACAGGAGACCCTACAATGAGCAGTTCTTC	CASSQEDRRPYNEQFF
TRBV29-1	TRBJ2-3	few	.	TGCAGCGTTGAGTTTGGGACAAATACGCAGTATTTT	CSVEFGTNTQYF
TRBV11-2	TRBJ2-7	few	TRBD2	TGTGCCAGCAGCCTGGGACTAGCGGTACTCTACGAGCAGTACTTC	CASSLGLAVLYEQYF
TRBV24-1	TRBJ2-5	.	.	TGTGCCACCAGTGATAATAGGGGACAAGAGACCCAGTACTTC	CATSDNRGQETQYF
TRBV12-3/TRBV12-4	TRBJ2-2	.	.	TGTGCCAGCAGTGCACGACAGGGAGGCACCGGGGAGCTGTTTTTT	CASSARQGGTGELFF
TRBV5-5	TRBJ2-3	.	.	TGTGCCAGCAGCTTGGCGATTCGCACAGATACGCAGTATTTT	CASSLAIRTDTQYF
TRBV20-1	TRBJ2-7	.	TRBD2	TGCAGTGCTAGAGATTTCGGGGGGTTGTCCTACGAGCAGTACTTC	CSARDFGGLSYEQYF
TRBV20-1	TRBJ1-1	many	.	TGCAGTGCTCTTCCGGGAGTGAACACTGAAGCTTTCTTT	CSALPGVNTEAFF
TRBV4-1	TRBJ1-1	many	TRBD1	TGCGCCAGCAGCCAAGGACAGGGCGGTTCGAGCACTGAAGCTTTCTTT	CASSQGQGGSSTEAFF